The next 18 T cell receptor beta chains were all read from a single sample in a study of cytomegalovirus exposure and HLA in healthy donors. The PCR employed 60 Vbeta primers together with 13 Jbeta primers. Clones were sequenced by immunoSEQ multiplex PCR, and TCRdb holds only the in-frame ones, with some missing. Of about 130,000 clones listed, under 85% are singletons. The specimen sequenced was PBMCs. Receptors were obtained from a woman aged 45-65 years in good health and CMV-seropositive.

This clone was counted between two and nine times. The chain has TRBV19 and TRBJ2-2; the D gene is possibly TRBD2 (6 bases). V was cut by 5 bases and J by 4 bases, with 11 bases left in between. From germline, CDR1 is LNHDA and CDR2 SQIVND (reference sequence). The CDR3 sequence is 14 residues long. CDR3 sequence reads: CASSLLGGTGELFF. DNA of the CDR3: TGTGCCAGTAGTCTTCTGGGGGGCACCGGGGAGCTGTTTTTT.

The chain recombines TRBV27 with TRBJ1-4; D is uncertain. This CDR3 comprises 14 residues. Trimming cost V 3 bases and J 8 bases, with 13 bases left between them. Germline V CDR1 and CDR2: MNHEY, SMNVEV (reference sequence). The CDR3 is CASSLVGRREKLFF. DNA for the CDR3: TGTGCCAGCAGTTTGGTCGGGAGACGGGAAAAACTGTTTTTT.

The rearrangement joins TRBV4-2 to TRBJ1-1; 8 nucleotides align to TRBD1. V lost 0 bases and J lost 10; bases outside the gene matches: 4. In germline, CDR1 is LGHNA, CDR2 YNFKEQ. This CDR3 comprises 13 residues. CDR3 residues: CASSQDQGAPAFF. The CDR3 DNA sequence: TGTGCCAGCAGCCAAGATCAGGGGGCACCAGCTTTCTTT.

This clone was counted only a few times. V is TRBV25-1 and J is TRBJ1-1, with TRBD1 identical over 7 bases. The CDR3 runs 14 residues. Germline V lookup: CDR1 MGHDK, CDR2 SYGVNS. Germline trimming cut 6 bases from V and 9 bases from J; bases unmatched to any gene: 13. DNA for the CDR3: TGTGCCAGCAGACAAGGGACAGACGCGGGAAAAGCTTTCTTT. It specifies CASRQGTDAGKAFF.

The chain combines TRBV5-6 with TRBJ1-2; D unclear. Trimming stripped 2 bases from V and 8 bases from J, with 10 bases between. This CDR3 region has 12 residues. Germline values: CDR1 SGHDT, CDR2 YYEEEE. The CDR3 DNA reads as TGTGCCAGCAGCTTCCAGTCCAAGGGCTACACCTTC. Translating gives CASSFQSKGYTF.

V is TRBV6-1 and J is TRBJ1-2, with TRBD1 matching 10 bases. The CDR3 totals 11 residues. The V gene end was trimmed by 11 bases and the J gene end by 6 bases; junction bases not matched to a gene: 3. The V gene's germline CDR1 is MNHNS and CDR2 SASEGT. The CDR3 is CAGTGVDGYTF. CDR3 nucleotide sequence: TGTGCCGGGACAGGGGTGGATGGCTACACCTTC.

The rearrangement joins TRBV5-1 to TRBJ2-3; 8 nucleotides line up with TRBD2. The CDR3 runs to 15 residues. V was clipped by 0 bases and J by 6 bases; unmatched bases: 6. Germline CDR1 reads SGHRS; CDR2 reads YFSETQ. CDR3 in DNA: TGCGCCAGCAGCTTGGTTCGGGGGGGCCCCGATACGCAGTATTTT. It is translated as CASSLVRGGPDTQYF.

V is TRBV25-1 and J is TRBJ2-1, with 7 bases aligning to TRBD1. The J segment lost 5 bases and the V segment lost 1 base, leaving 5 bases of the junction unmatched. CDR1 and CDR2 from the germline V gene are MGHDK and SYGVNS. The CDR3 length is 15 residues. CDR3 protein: CASSEWKGTDNEQFF. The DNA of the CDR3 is TGTGCCAGCAGTGAATGGAAAGGGACAGACAATGAGCAGTTCTTC.

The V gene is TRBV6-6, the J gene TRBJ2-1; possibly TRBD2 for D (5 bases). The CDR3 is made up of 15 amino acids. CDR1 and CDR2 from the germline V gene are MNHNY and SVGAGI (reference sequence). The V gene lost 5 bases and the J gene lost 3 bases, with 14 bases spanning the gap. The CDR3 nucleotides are TGTGCCAGCAGTGGGTTGGGGAGAAACTACAATGAGCAGTTCTTC. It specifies CASSGLGRNYNEQFF.

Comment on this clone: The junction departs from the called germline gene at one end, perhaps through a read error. The CDR3 is CASSPRTDGGYPF. The CDR3 region has the DNA TGTGCCAGCAGTCCTCGGACAGATGGAGGCTACCCCTTC. The chain joins TRBV27 to TRBJ1-2, with a tentative D call TRBD1 (6 bases). The germline gives CDR1 MNHEY, CDR2 SMNVEV (reference sequence). The CDR3 spans 13 residues.

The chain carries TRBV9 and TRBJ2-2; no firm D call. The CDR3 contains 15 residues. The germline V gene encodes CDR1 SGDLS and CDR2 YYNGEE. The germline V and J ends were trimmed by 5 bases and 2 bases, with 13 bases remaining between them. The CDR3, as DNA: TGTGCCAGCAGTCCGTCAGGCTTAAACACCGGGGAGCTGTTTTTT. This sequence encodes CASSPSGLNTGELFF.

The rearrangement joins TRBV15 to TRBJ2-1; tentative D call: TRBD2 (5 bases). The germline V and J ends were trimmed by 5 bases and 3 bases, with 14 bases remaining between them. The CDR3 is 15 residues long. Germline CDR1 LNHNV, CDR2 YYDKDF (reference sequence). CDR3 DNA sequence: TGTGCCACCAGCCTGGCGGTTGCGGGCTACAATGAGCAGTTCTTC. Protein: CATSLAVAGYNEQFF.

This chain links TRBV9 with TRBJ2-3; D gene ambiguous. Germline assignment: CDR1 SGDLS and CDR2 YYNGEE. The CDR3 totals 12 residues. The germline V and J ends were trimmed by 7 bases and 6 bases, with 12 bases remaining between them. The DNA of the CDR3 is TGTGCCAGCGCTAAAGTCGGGGATACGCAGTATTTT. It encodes CASAKVGDTQYF.

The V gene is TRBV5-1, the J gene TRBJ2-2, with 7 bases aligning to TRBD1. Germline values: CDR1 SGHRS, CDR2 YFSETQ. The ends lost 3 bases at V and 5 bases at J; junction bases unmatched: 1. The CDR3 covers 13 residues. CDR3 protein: CASSSQGTGELFF. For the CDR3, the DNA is TGCGCCAGCAGCTCACAGGGGACCGGGGAGCTGTTTTTT.

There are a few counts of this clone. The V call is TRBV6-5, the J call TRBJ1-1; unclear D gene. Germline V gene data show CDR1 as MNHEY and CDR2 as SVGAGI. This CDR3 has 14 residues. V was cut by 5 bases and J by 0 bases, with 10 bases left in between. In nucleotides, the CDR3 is TGTGCCAGCAGTGGAAGTGACATGAACACTGAAGCTTTCTTT. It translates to CASSGSDMNTEAFF.

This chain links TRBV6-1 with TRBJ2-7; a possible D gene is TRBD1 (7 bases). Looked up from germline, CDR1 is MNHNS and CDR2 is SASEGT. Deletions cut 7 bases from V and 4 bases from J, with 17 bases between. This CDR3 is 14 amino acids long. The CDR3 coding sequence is TGTGCCAGCACCCGGGACAGACGGGGGTACGAGCAGTACTTC. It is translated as CASTRDRRGYEQYF.

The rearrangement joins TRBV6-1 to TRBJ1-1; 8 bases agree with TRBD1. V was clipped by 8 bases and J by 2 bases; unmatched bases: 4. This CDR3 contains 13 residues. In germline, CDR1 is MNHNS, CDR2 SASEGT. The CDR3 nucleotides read TGTGCCAGCCCGGGACAGGTTAACACTGAAGCTTTCTTT. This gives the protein CASPGQVNTEAFF.

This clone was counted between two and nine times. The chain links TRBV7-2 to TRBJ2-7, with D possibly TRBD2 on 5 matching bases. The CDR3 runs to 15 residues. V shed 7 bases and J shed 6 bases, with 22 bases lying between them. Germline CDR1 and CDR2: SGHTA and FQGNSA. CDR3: CASNSLGGASPEQYF. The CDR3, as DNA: TGTGCCAGCAACAGCTTAGGAGGTGCCTCGCCCGAGCAGTACTTC.